This TCR beta chain was found in a study of blood T cell repertoires in COVID-19. About the study: Sources were T cells, B-cell-depleted T cells, or PBMCs; the material itself was cDNA or gDNA.

Per the original data handling: Amplification of reference gene primers was used by the study to estimate nucleated cell counts. Sequenced by immunoSEQ multiplex PCR; TCRdb stores in-frame clones only, minus some. The DNA was the basis for D and trimming; V, J and clone size are from that table. The table includes roughly 220,000 clones, 75% to 90% detected once. The CDR3 extends over 16 amino acids. CDR1 and CDR2 from the germline V gene are KGHSH and LQKENI. Trimming shortened V by 4 bases and J by 2 bases, and 17 bases separated the two germline ends. This clonotype was obtained from a man younger than 45 who had recovered from COVID-19. Source material: peripheral blood. The chain joins TRBV18 to TRBJ1-2; possibly TRBD1 for D (6 bases). The CDR3 DNA sequence: TGTGCCAGCTCACTACAACAAAACAGGGAAAACTATGGCTACACCTTC. It encodes CASSLQQNRENYGYTF.